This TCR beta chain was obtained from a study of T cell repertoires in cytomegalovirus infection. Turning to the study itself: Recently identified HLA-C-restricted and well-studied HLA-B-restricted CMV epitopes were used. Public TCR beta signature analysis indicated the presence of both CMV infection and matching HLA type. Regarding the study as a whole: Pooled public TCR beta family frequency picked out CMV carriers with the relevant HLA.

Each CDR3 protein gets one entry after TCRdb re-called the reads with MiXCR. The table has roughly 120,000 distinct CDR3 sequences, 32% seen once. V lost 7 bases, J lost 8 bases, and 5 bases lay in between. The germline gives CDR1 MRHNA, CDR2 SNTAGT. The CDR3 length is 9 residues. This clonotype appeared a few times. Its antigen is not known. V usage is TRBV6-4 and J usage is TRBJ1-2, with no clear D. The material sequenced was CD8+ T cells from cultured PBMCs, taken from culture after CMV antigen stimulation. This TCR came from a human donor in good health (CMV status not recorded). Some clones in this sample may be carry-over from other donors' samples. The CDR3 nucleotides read TGTGCCAGCATTGGAGGCTACACCTTC. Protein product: CASIGGYTF.